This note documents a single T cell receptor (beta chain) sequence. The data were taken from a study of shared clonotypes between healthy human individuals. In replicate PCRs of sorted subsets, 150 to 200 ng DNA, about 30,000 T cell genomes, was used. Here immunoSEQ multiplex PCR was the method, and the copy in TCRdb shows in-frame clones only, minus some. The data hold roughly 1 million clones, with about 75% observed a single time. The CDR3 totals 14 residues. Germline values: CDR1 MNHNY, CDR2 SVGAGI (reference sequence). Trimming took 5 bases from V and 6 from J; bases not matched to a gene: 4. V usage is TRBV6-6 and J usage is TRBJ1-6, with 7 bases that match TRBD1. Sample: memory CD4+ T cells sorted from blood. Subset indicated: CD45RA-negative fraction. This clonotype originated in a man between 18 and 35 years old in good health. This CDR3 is CASSHRDSNSPLHF. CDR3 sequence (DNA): TGTGCCAGCAGTCACCGGGACAGTAATTCACCCCTCCACTTT.